This TCR beta chain came from a study of T-cell reconstitution after alpha-beta-depleted transplantation in children. Preparation of the TCRbeta library used unique molecular identifiers. TCRdb passed the PCR reads through MiXCR, listing each CDR3 protein once. The table includes 98,000 or so distinct CDR3 sequences, around 6.4% detected once. In this sample, this clonotype turned up many times. Its antigen is still unknown. Overall study findings and caveats: T-cell numbers and diversity one year post-transplant derived largely from freshly generated T cells. Several hundred rapidly expanded clones from non-depleted graft cells reportedly supplied alpha-beta T cells about two months post-transplant. From surviving recipient T cells and thymic progenitors came the high day-60 TCRbeta diversity observed in some patients.

Germline trimming cut 5 bases from V and 2 bases from J; bases unmatched to any gene: 2. Germline assignment: CDR1 MNHNY and CDR2 SVGAGI (reference sequence). The CDR3 totals 13 residues. The V and J genes are TRBV6-6 and TRBJ2-7; 8 bases align to TRBD1. This sequence was found in a male patient aged 2 to 9 who had a stem cell transplant for acute lymphoblastic leukemia, so the T cells may come from the graft donor. This specimen consisted of PBMCs, mostly from graft donor cells, obtained 360 days after TCRalphabeta/CD19-depleted stem cell transplant. CDR3 sequence: CASSDRGPYEQYF. DNA for the CDR3: TGTGCCAGCAGTGACAGGGGTCCCTACGAGCAGTACTTC.